This T cell receptor beta chain was obtained from a study of cytomegalovirus exposure and HLA in healthy donors. This clone came up a few times. Its antigen is undetermined. Findings of the study overall: What a later analysis reportedly showed was that an Asian-associated ancestry cluster had fewer N-insertions than the roughly 720-donor mean. A cluster of highly shared sequence variants was likely a sequencing artifact.

This PCR relied on a set of 60 Vbeta primers and 13 Jbeta primers. Sequencing used immunoSEQ multiplex PCR; TCRdb keeps in-frame clones, though not all of them. The repertoire has around 100,000 clones, around 80% of them found once; the top ten carry over 3%. Germline CDR1 KGHSH, CDR2 LQKENI. The CDR3 extends over 15 amino acids. V shed 6 bases, J shed 1 base, and the junction held 6 bases outside the gene matches. The source of this sequence is a woman aged 40 to 50 in good health and CMV-seronegative. This sequence joins TRBV18 and TRBJ1-5; TRBD1 matches 7 bases. Sequencing was carried out using PBMCs. CDR3 DNA sequence: TGTGCCAGCTCGGAGGGGGGACAGAGCAATCAGCCCCAGCATTTT. Translation gives CASSEGGQSNQPQHF.